Each of the 21 T cell receptor beta chains below was sequenced from the same sample in a study of T cells in Graves' hyperthyroidism and ophthalmopathy. Amplification of TCR beta CDR3 regions was performed using RNA transcripts as template. During a first-round RT-PCR of the TCR CDR3, the HTBI primer set was used. MiXCR, run by TCRdb on the multiplex PCR reads, gives a single entry per CDR3 protein. Of fewer than 650,000 distinct CDR3 sequences listed, roughly 14% are singletons. The material sequenced was blood. Receptors were obtained from a woman between 35 and 50 years old with Graves' ophthalmopathy.

The table lists this clonotype with a few counts. The chain combines TRBV18 with TRBJ2-6; 7 bases map to TRBD1. The V gene's germline CDR1 is KGHSH and CDR2 LQKENI. Trimming removed 0 bases from V and 3 bases from J; junction bases left unmatched: 5. CDR3 size: 17 residues. The CDR3 DNA follows: TGTGCCAGCTCACCACCGGAGACAGGGCGTGGGGCCAACGTCCTGACTTTC. It yields the protein CASSPPETGRGANVLTF.

This chain links TRBV7-3 with TRBJ2-3; 7 bases align to TRBD2. The CDR3 loop spans 14 amino acids. Germline V gives CDR1 SGHTA, CDR2 FQGTGA. V was clipped by 2 bases and J by 5 bases; unmatched bases: 4. CDR3 sequence reads: CASSLLGRKDTQYF. The CDR3 DNA reads as TGTGCCAGCAGCTTACTCGGGAGGAAAGATACGCAGTATTTT.

V usage is TRBV2 and J usage is TRBJ2-7, with TRBD2 matching over 8 bases. V lost 4 bases and J lost 2; bases outside the gene matches: 7. CDR3 length equals 15 residues. Germline values: CDR1 SNHLY, CDR2 FYNNEI. CDR3 nucleotides: TGTGCCAGCAGTGGGGGACTAGAGGGGACCTACGAGCAGTACTTC. Translating gives CASSGGLEGTYEQYF. Full variable domain (missing parts from reference TRBV2 and TRBJ2-7): EPEVTQTPSHQVTQMGQEVILRCVPISNHLYFYWYRQILGQKVEFLVSFYNNEISEKSEIFDDQFSVERPDGSNFTLKIRSTKLEDSAMYFCASSGGLEGTYEQYFGPGTRLTVT.

This clonotype was counted at least ten times. At one boundary the junction diverges from the germline segment, which might be a read error. The gene calls are TRBV6-5 and TRBJ1-1; D is undetermined. The CDR3 runs to 15 residues. Per the germline V gene, CDR1 is MNHEY and CDR2 is SVGAGI. The CDR3 region is CASNYPGGRDTEAFF. The CDR3 nucleotides read TGTGCCAGCAATTACCCCGGAGGGCGCGACACTGAAGCTTTCTTT.

The chain joins TRBV2 to TRBJ1-1; no reliable D call. V lost 2 bases and J lost 0, with 16 bases in between. The germline gives CDR1 SNHLY, CDR2 FYNNEI. The CDR3 has 17 amino acids. CDR3 sequence (DNA): TGTGCCAGCAGTGAAATGGAGAACAACCTCATGAACACTGAAGCTTTCTTT. Encoded protein: CASSEMENNLMNTEAFF.

This clonotype has at least ten counts. The rearrangement joins TRBV7-2 to TRBJ1-5; 8 positions agree with TRBD1. CDR3 length equals 16 residues. The germline gives CDR1 SGHTA, CDR2 FQGNSA. J lost 3 bases, V lost 6 bases, and 10 bases had no gene match. The chain's CDR3 is CASRVTGGSSNQPQHF. CDR3 DNA: TGTGCCAGCAGGGTTACAGGGGGGAGTTCCAATCAGCCCCAGCATTTT.

V gene TRBV28 combines with J gene TRBJ1-1, with 9 bases matching TRBD1. The CDR3 consists of 15 residues. The V segment lost 7 bases and the J segment 3 bases; nucleotides outside the gene matches: 9. The germline V gene encodes CDR1 MDHEN and CDR2 SYDVKM. This chain's CDR3 is CASKTQQGADTEAFF. CDR3 DNA: TGTGCCAGCAAAACCCAACAGGGGGCGGACACTGAAGCTTTCTTT.

In this sample, this clonotype turned up many times. The chain recombines TRBV11-2 with TRBJ1-2; D is unclear. The CDR3 sequence is 13 residues long. The V and J ends lost 5 bases and 5 bases respectively, with 12 bases between them. In germline, CDR1 is SGHAT, CDR2 FQNNGV. CDR3 sequence (DNA): TGTGCCAGCAGCCCCGGCCCGGGATATGGCTACACCTTC. Translation gives CASSPGPGYGYTF.

There are many counts of this clonotype. This chain links TRBV19 with TRBJ2-6; D unresolved. Deletions cut 4 bases from V and 9 bases from J, with 7 bases between. Germline CDR1 is LNHDA and CDR2 is SQIVND (reference sequence). The CDR3 length is 12 residues. The CDR3 sequence is CASSTTINVLTF. CDR3 sequence (DNA): TGTGCCAGTAGTACCACCATCAACGTCCTGACTTTC.

Many counts were recorded for this clonotype. The CDR3 sequence is CSARDRRGSLGVGETQYF. For the CDR3, the DNA is TGCAGTGCTAGAGATCGTCGAGGGAGTTTGGGGGTAGGAGAGACCCAGTACTTC. The V gene is TRBV20-1, the J gene TRBJ2-5, with D tentatively TRBD1 or TRBD2 (5 bases each). The CDR3 covers 18 residues. Germline CDR1 reads DFQATT; CDR2 reads SNEGSKA (reference sequence). The V end was cut by 0 bases, the J end by 4 bases, with 24 bases between.

This clonotype was observed at least ten times. V gene TRBV12-3 or TRBV12-4 combines with J gene TRBJ1-1; no clear D gene. The CDR3 runs to 14 residues. Trimming shortened V by 5 bases and J by 2 bases, and 12 bases separated the two germline ends. The CDR3 loop is CASSLGQHNTEAFF. The CDR3 nucleotides are TGTGCCAGCAGTCTAGGGCAGCATAACACTGAAGCTTTCTTT.

This clonotype was observed at least ten times. The CDR3 loop reads CSAPKRGDGAEAFF. CDR3 sequence (DNA): TGCAGTGCCCCTAAGCGGGGTGATGGGGCTGAAGCTTTCTTT. The rearrangement uses TRBV20-1 and TRBJ1-1; D gene unclear. Germline V gives CDR1 DFQATT, CDR2 SNEGSKA (reference sequence). The CDR3 loop spans 14 amino acids. Trimming shortened V by 6 bases and J by 6 bases, and 20 bases separated the two germline ends.

The genes are TRBV2 and TRBJ2-7; no clear D gene. Between the trimmed V and J ends, which lost 6 bases and 6 bases, there was a span of 24 bases. This CDR3 has 16 amino acids. The germline V gene has CDR1 SNHLY and CDR2 FYNNEI. The chain's CDR3 is CASSPGGSRLGTEQYF. CDR3 coding DNA: TGTGCCAGCAGCCCCGGTGGGTCCCGGTTGGGTACCGAGCAGTACTTC.

This clonotype appeared many times. CDR3 residues: CASSETANTEAFF. CDR3 bases: TGTGCCAGCAGCGAGACAGCGAACACTGAAGCTTTCTTT. The chain recombines TRBV9 with TRBJ1-1; D might be TRBD1 (5 bases). The CDR3 loop spans 13 amino acids. V was pared by 3 bases and J by 1 base, with 7 bases between. CDR1 SGDLS and CDR2 YYNGEE come from the germline V gene.

The chain has TRBV6-1 and TRBJ2-2; TRBD2 aligns across 9 bases. The CDR3 sequence is 14 residues long. The trim removed 8 bases at V and 6 bases at J, leaving 7 bases unmatched. CDR1 MNHNS and CDR2 SASEGT come from the germline V gene. The CDR3 here is CASGIAGDAGELFF. CDR3 coding DNA: TGTGCCAGCGGTATAGCGGGGGACGCCGGGGAGCTGTTTTTT.

This clonotype was picked up many times. The chain joins TRBV9 to TRBJ1-1, with 8 bases identical to TRBD1. Germline CDR1 and CDR2: SGDLS and YYNGEE. The CDR3 length is 14 residues. Losses at the gene ends were 0 bases for V and 5 bases for J; bases not matched to a gene: 3. The CDR3 DNA reads TGTGCCAGCAGCGTAGAAGGGACAGGTACTGAAGCTTTCTTT. Encoded protein: CASSVEGTGTEAFF.

This clonotype was seen at least ten times. The rearrangement links TRBV18 to TRBJ1-3; D is undetermined. CDR1 and CDR2 from the germline V gene are KGHSH and LQKENI. The CDR3 covers 15 residues. V lost 1 base, J lost 2 bases, and 9 bases lay in between. The CDR3 reads CASSPQGRTGNTIYF. The CDR3 DNA follows: TGTGCCAGCTCACCACAAGGGAGGACTGGAAACACCATATATTTT.

Concerning this clonotype itself: A junction end diverges from the germline sequence, so it may reflect a read error. The chain joins TRBV6-2 or TRBV6-3 to TRBJ1-2; TRBD1 matches at 9 bases. This CDR3 region has 16 residues. Germline V gives CDR1 MNHEY, CDR2 SVGEGT. The CDR3 is CASSYTAGTGRRDQAF. CDR3 sequence (DNA): TGTGCCAGCAGTTATACCGCCGGGACAGGGCGTAGAGACCAAGCTTTC.

This chain joins TRBV4-2 and TRBJ2-7; D is undetermined. There are 13 residues in the CDR3. Germline-derived CDR1 and CDR2 are LGHNA and YNFKEQ. Trimming took off 0 bases at V and 2 bases at J, with 5 bases between the two ends. The CDR3 nucleotides read TGTGCCAGCAGCCAAGACAATCCCTACGAGCAGTACTTC. Protein: CASSQDNPYEQYF.

The CDR3 sequence: CASSQGWKGSYGYTF. The CDR3 DNA sequence: TGCGCCAGCAGCCAAGGGTGGAAGGGTTCCTATGGCTACACCTTC. The rearrangement joins TRBV4-1 to TRBJ1-2, with unresolved D. The CDR3 runs to 15 residues. Trimming took 1 base from V and 4 from J, leaving 13 bases between them. Looked up from germline, CDR1 is MGHRA and CDR2 is YSYEKL.

This clonotype has at least ten counts. This rearrangement joins TRBV2 to TRBJ2-7; TRBD2 agrees at 10 bases. Germline loops: CDR1 SNHLY, CDR2 FYNNEI. This CDR3 region has 14 residues. J was trimmed by 4 bases and V by 4 bases; bases with no gene match: 4. CDR3 sequence: CASSAVAGGYEQYF. The DNA of the CDR3 is TGTGCCAGCAGTGCGGTAGCGGGAGGATACGAGCAGTACTTC.